The source of this T cell receptor beta chain is a study of blood T cell repertoires in COVID-19. Study as a whole: Samples came from the United States, Italy and Spain, spanning acute and convalescent COVID-19. PBMCs, B-cell-depleted T cells, or T cells provided the cDNA or gDNA that made up the material.

Source study methods: Amplification of reference gene primers was used by the study to estimate nucleated cell counts. Method: immunoSEQ multiplex PCR; TCRdb's copy keeps in-frame clones and lacks some. The DNA gave D and trimming, while V, J and clone size come from that table. Here the sample spans around 170,000 clones, roughly 80% being singletons. V was clipped by 0 bases and J by 6 bases, with 9 bases between them. Germline values: CDR1 SGHAT, CDR2 FQNNGV. This CDR3 region has 14 residues. Sequencing input: peripheral blood. This clonotype was sampled from a human donor in a cohort sampled during active COVID-19. The rearrangement joins TRBV11-2 to TRBJ1-5; a possible D gene is TRBD1 (5 bases). The CDR3, as DNA: TGTGCCAGCAGCTTAGACAGGGTACGTCAGCCCCAGCATTTT. It is translated as CASSLDRVRQPQHF.